This TCR beta chain was profiled in a study of technical replicates of blood from several donors. This clone has just one count. Some clones are missing from TCRdb's copy, which holds only in-frame ones; the method was immunoSEQ multiplex PCR. This sample has roughly 71,000 clones; 90% to 95% occur once, and the top ten carry approximately 0.4%. CDR1 is ENHRY and CDR2 is SYGVKD in the germline V gene. This CDR3 has 12 residues. Trimming cost V 7 bases and J 5 bases; bases outside gene matches: 3. The chain is built from TRBV10-3 and TRBJ2-5; 8 nucleotides align to TRBD2. This TCR was sampled from a human donor in good health. Sequenced material: T cells isolated from PBMCs. The CDR3 bases are TGTGCCATCATGGGACTAGGGGAGACCCAGTACTTC. Its translation is CAIMGLGETQYF.